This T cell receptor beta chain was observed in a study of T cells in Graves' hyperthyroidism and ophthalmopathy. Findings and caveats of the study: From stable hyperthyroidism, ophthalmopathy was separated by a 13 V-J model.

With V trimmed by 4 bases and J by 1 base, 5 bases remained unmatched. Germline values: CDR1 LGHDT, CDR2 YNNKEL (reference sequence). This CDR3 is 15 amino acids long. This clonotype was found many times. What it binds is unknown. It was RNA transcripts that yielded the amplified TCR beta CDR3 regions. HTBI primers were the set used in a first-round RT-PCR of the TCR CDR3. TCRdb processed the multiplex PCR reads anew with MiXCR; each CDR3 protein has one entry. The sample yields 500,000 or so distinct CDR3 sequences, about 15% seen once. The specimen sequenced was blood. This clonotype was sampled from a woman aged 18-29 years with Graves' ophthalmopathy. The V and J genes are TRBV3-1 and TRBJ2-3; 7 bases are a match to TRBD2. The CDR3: CASSRRLAGTDTQYF. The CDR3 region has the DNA TGTGCCAGCAGCCGAAGACTAGCAGGCACAGATACGCAGTATTTT.